This passage covers 31 T cell receptor beta chains from one sample sequenced in a study of blood T cell repertoires in COVID-19. Generated by immunoSEQ multiplex PCR, the TCRdb table keeps only in-frame clones and is missing some. The sample gives 170,000 or so clones, about 86% of which show up once; roughly 7% is in the top ten. Sequencing used peripheral blood. Receptor source: a middle-aged man with active or convalescent COVID-19.

This clone has just one count. The V call is TRBV6-5, the J call TRBJ2-3, with D possibly TRBD2 on 5 matching bases. Trimming shortened V by 8 bases and J by 5 bases, and 14 bases separated the two germline ends. The CDR3 is made up of 13 amino acids. Germline-derived CDR1 and CDR2 are MNHEY and SVGAGI. For the CDR3, the DNA is TGTGCCAGCCAGAGGACTCGTGGAGATACGCAGTATTTT. Translated, it gives CASQRTRGDTQYF.

V gene TRBV5-4 combines with J gene TRBJ1-2; tentatively, D is TRBD1 (6 bases). The CDR3 contains 15 residues. The V end was cut by 0 bases, the J end by 3 bases, with 12 bases between. Germline CDR1 is SGHNT and CDR2 is YYREEE (reference sequence). CDR3 bases: TGTGCCAGCAGCTTGGCAAGAGGGGGGGACTATGGCTACACCTTC. Translation gives CASSLARGGDYGYTF.

This clone is a singleton in its sample. The CDR3 spells CASSLGRYNEQFF. CDR3 nucleotide sequence: TGTGCCAGCAGCCTGGGCCGATACAATGAGCAGTTCTTC. This chain uses TRBV6-2 or TRBV6-3 with TRBJ2-1, with D hard to call. Germline V gene data show CDR1 as MNHEY and CDR2 as SVGEGT. V gave up 6 bases and J gave up 4 bases, with 10 bases separating them. The CDR3 consists of 13 residues.

The chain is built from TRBV28 and TRBJ2-7, with TRBD2 matching over 7 bases. Per germline, CDR1 MDHEN and CDR2 SYDVKM. This CDR3 has 12 residues. The junction had 5 bases not matched to a gene; V was cut back by 6 bases and J by 6 bases. Here the CDR3 reads CASSRRGVEQYF. CDR3 nucleotides: TGTGCCAGCAGCCGACGGGGGGTCGAGCAGTACTTC.

The chain has TRBV2 and TRBJ2-7; D is possibly TRBD2 (5 bases). This CDR3 contains 14 residues. The V gene lost 5 bases and the J gene lost 4 bases, with 15 bases spanning the gap. Germline values: CDR1 SNHLY, CDR2 FYNNEI. In DNA form, the CDR3 reads TGTGCCAGCAGTTTTGAACTGCGGGCTTACGAGCAGTACTTC. Protein sequence: CASSFELRAYEQYF.

The chain couples TRBV12-3 or TRBV12-4 to TRBJ1-2; D not resolved. The CDR3 is 13 amino acids. The V and J ends lost 3 bases and 2 bases respectively, with 7 bases between them. The CDR3 is CASSFNSNYGYTF. The DNA of the CDR3 is TGTGCCAGCAGTTTCAACAGCAACTATGGCTACACCTTC.

CDR3 DNA: TGTGCCAGCAGCCGAGAAGGGGGCATCGGGTCACCCCTCCACTTT. Protein sequence: CASSREGGIGSPLHF. The V gene is TRBV4-2, the J gene TRBJ1-6; TRBD1 matches at 7 bases. The CDR3 runs 15 residues. Losses at the gene ends were 4 bases for V and 10 bases for J; bases not matched to a gene: 10. Germline CDR1 and CDR2: LGHNA and YNFKEQ.

In regard to this clone: One end of the junction is discordant with germline, which a read error may explain. The rearrangement uses TRBV9 and TRBJ1-5; no clear D gene. The length of the CDR3 is 16 residues. Germline V lookup: CDR1 SGDLS, CDR2 YYNGEE. The CDR3 loop is CASSTGDGRGNQPQHF. CDR3 sequence (DNA): TGTGCCAGCAGCACCGGGGATGGACGCGGCAATCAACCCCAGCATTTT.

The chain carries TRBV7-8 and TRBJ2-3, with D maybe TRBD2 (5 bases). The germline V gene encodes CDR1 SGHVS and CDR2 FQNEAQ. This CDR3 is 15 amino acids long. Trimming removed 5 bases at V and 3 bases at J, with 15 bases between. The CDR3 sequence is CASSVGSGSTDTQYF. CDR3 nucleotide sequence: TGTGCCAGCAGCGTCGGATCGGGGAGTACAGATACGCAGTATTTT.

This rearrangement joins TRBV9 to TRBJ1-2; D is ambiguous. Germline lookup yields CDR1 SGDLS and CDR2 YYNGEE. Deletions cut 0 bases from V and 5 bases from J, with 8 bases between. CDR3 size: 13 residues. The CDR3 sequence: CASSVDPVYGYTF. CDR3 DNA: TGTGCCAGCAGCGTAGATCCAGTGTATGGCTACACCTTC.

The J gene is TRBJ2-3, the V gene TRBV3-1 (or the pseudogene TRBV3-2), with TRBD2 matching over 16 bases. V gave up 8 bases and J gave up 6 bases; unmatched junction bases: 14. The length of the CDR3 is 18 residues. Germline V lookup: CDR1 LGHDT, CDR2 YNNKEL (reference sequence). This CDR3 is CASSPGLAGGLDPDTQYF. Here the CDR3 DNA reads TGTGCCAGCTCACCGGGACTAGCGGGGGGGCTGGATCCCGATACGCAGTATTTT.

This clone is a singleton in its sample. This chain joins TRBV20-1 and TRBJ2-5, with D unresolved. CDR3 length: 14 residues. Germline CDR1 is DFQATT and CDR2 is SNEGSKA (reference sequence). V lost 3 bases, J lost 1 base, and 12 bases lay in between. CDR3 sequence: CSASMSVSQETQYF. For the CDR3, the DNA is TGCAGTGCTAGTATGAGCGTCAGCCAAGAGACCCAGTACTTC.

This clone appeared a few times. The chain couples TRBV7-9 to TRBJ2-2; 10 nucleotides agree with TRBD1. V was clipped by 7 bases and J by 7 bases; unmatched bases: 6. This CDR3 is 14 amino acids long. Germline loops: CDR1 SEHNR, CDR2 FQNEAQ (reference sequence). CDR3 DNA: TGTGCCAGCAACCCCGGGACAGGGGACGGGGAGCTGTTTTTT. Translation gives CASNPGTGDGELFF. Combining the CDR3 with reference TRBV7-9 and TRBJ2-2 gives the whole variable domain DTGVSQNPRHKITKRGQNVTFRCDPISEHNRLYWYRQTLGQGPEFLTYFQNEAQLEKSRLLSDRFSAERPKGSFSTLEIQRTEQGDSAMYLCASNPGTGDGELFFGEGSRLTVL.

The J gene is TRBJ2-4, the V gene TRBV23-1; 8 bases align to TRBD1. TRBV23-1 is reported as an ORF; its role is uncertain. CDR3 length: 14 residues. Trimming took 2 bases from V and 6 from J; bases not matched to a gene: 3. CDR3 in amino acids: CASSQPGQGNIQYF. The DNA of the CDR3 is TGCGCCAGCAGTCAACCTGGACAGGGAAACATTCAGTACTTC.

J is TRBJ1-2 and V is TRBV19; 9 nucleotides align to TRBD1. The V gene's germline CDR1 is LNHDA and CDR2 SQIVND (reference sequence). CDR3 length: 13 amino acids. V lost 4 bases and J lost 4; bases outside the gene matches: 1. Written as DNA, the CDR3 is TGTGCCAGTAGTACGGGACAGGGCTATGGCTACACCTTC. Translation gives CASSTGQGYGYTF.

V usage is TRBV5-6 and J usage is TRBJ1-1, with TRBD1 matching 8 bases. Germline V CDR1 and CDR2: SGHDT, YYEEEE. CDR3 size: 15 residues. J lost 3 bases, V lost 7 bases, and 11 bases had no gene match. This CDR3 is CASLPQGAVDTEAFF. CDR3 nucleotide sequence: TGTGCCAGCCTCCCGCAGGGGGCGGTGGACACTGAAGCTTTCTTT.

The J gene is TRBJ2-7, the V gene TRBV11-1, with TRBD2 matching over 9 bases. Germline CDR1 SGHAT, CDR2 FQDESV (reference sequence). Trimming took 0 bases from V and 3 from J; bases not matched to a gene: 3. This CDR3 contains 15 residues. For the CDR3, the DNA is TGTGCCAGCAGCTTAGCCGGGACTAGCTTCTACGAGCAGTACTTC. This codes for CASSLAGTSFYEQYF.

The rearrangement uses TRBV29-1 and TRBJ1-4, with D perhaps matching TRBD1 (5 bases). This CDR3 is built from 15 residues. The germline V gene encodes CDR1 SQVTM and CDR2 ANQGSEA. V was trimmed by 2 bases and J by 7 bases, leaving 17 bases between them. The CDR3 nucleotides are TGCAGCGTTGAACGGGACTCCCATGGGGTTGAAAAACTGTTTTTT. It yields the protein CSVERDSHGVEKLFF. Based on the CDR3 plus reference TRBV29-1 and TRBJ1-4, the full variable domain is SAVISQKPSRDICQRGTSLTIQCQVDSQVTMMFWYRQQPGQSLTLIATANQGSEATYESGFVIDKFPISRPNLTFSTLTVSNMSPEDSSIYLCSVERDSHGVEKLFFGSGTQLSVL.

The CDR3 spells CASSQVYRETNEKLFF. The DNA of the CDR3 is TGTGCCAGCAGCCAAGTCTACCGGGAAACTAATGAAAAACTGTTTTTT. The chain combines TRBV4-2 with TRBJ1-4, with D uncertain. Germline V gene sequence: CDR1 LGHNA, CDR2 YNFKEQ. This CDR3 has 16 amino acids. Between the trimmed V and J ends, which lost 1 base and 1 base, there was a span of 10 bases.

The V gene is TRBV9, the J gene TRBJ1-2; 9 nucleotides line up with TRBD1. This CDR3 has 13 residues. Per the germline V gene, CDR1 is SGDLS and CDR2 is YYNGEE. The trim removed 4 bases at V and 8 bases at J, leaving 6 bases unmatched. The CDR3, as DNA: TGTGCCAGCAGCCCGACAGGGGGTGGGGGCTACACCTTC. As protein: CASSPTGGGGYTF. Looking up the rest from reference TRBV9 and TRBJ1-2 gives the full variable domain: DSGVTQTPKHLITATGQRVTLRCSPRSGDLSVYWYQQSLDQGLQFLIQYYNGEERAKGNILERFSAQQFPDLHSELNLSSLELGDSALYFCASSPTGGGGYTFGSGTRLTVV.

For this clone: A junction boundary mismatches the germline segment, possibly from a read error. The rearrangement links TRBV27 to TRBJ2-2, with 8 bases fitting TRBD2. This CDR3 region has 14 residues. Germline loops: CDR1 MNHEY, CDR2 SMNVEV (reference sequence). The CDR3 here is CASSFEFHGGVLFF. The CDR3 DNA sequence: TGTGCCAGCAGTTTCGAGTTTCACGGGGGGGTGCTGTTTTTT.

The CDR3, as DNA: TGTGCCAGTAGTATAAGCTTCGGTCCGGGAGGGGAGCAGTACTTC. Translation gives CASSISFGPGGEQYF. The chain has TRBV19 and TRBJ2-7; 8 bases fit TRBD2. Germline-derived CDR1 and CDR2 are LNHDA and SQIVND (reference sequence). The V segment lost 2 bases and the J segment 7 bases; nucleotides outside the gene matches: 10. The CDR3 is 15 amino acids.

This clone showed up just a few times. The chain uses TRBV28 and TRBJ2-7; no firm D call. CDR3 length equals 13 residues. The germline V gene has CDR1 MDHEN and CDR2 SYDVKM. V was shortened by 6 bases and J by 3 bases, with 12 bases between the two germline ends. The CDR3 region has the DNA TGTGCCAGCAGCCGTGGCACAGACTACGAGCAGTACTTC. Translation: CASSRGTDYEQYF.

The J gene is TRBJ2-5, the V gene TRBV27; D is ambiguous. Germline V lookup: CDR1 MNHEY, CDR2 SMNVEV (reference sequence). V was trimmed by 4 bases and J by 5 bases, leaving 8 bases between them. The CDR3 runs 12 residues. The CDR3 region is CASSSGGETQYF. The DNA of the CDR3 is TGTGCCAGCAGTTCCGGCGGCGAGACCCAGTACTTC.

CDR3 nucleotides: TGCGCCAGCAGCTTGGCCGACTCGGGAGCTTGGCAGTTCTTC. Residues: CASSLADSGAWQFF. V gene TRBV5-1 combines with J gene TRBJ2-1; D may be TRBD2 (6 bases). Trimming left V 0 bases short and J 12 bases short, with 16 bases between. The CDR3 contains 14 residues. From germline, CDR1 is SGHRS and CDR2 YFSETQ.

V and J are TRBV7-8 and TRBJ2-7; 8 bases agree with TRBD2. Germline values: CDR1 SGHVS, CDR2 FQNEAQ. V shed 3 bases, J shed 5 bases, and the junction held 15 bases outside the gene matches. The CDR3 has 17 amino acids. The CDR3 bases are TGTGCCAGCAGCTTTATCTCTGTATCGGGAGGGGCCCACGAGCAGTACTTC. It specifies CASSFISVSGGAHEQYF.

This CDR3 is CASTTYGVPEAFF. Here the CDR3 DNA reads TGTGCCAGCACCACGTACGGGGTCCCTGAAGCTTTCTTT. The chain carries TRBV5-5 and TRBJ1-1; D gene unclear. The CDR3 totals 13 residues. Trimming cost V 6 bases and J 6 bases, with 15 bases left between them. CDR1 SGHKS and CDR2 YYEKEE come from the germline V gene (reference sequence).

This chain uses TRBV7-2 with TRBJ2-7, with D possibly TRBD1 on 5 matching bases. The CDR3 covers 13 residues. Trimming took 2 bases from V and 3 from J, leaving 8 bases between them. Germline V gives CDR1 SGHTA, CDR2 FQGNSA. The CDR3 protein is CASSLRQSYEQYF. CDR3 bases: TGTGCCAGCAGCTTAAGACAGAGCTACGAGCAGTACTTC.

This chain joins TRBV19 and TRBJ1-1, with unresolved D. V gave up 7 bases and J gave up 1 base, with 13 bases separating them. CDR3 size: 14 residues. The germline V gene has CDR1 LNHDA and CDR2 SQIVND (reference sequence). The chain's CDR3 is CASTRGSENTEAFF. The CDR3 bases are TGTGCCAGTACCCGGGGTTCGGAGAACACTGAAGCTTTCTTT.

The chain carries TRBV10-3 and TRBJ2-7, with 7 nucleotides matching TRBD2. V shed 4 bases and J 3 bases; nucleotides not matched to a gene: 3. From germline, CDR1 is ENHRY and CDR2 SYGVKD. This CDR3 spans 13 amino acids. CDR3 in amino acids: CAISGSGVYEQYF. The CDR3 DNA is TGTGCCATCAGTGGCAGCGGGGTCTACGAGCAGTACTTC.

This chain connects TRBV4-2 to TRBJ2-4, with 8 bases aligning to TRBD2. The CDR3 covers 17 residues. V lost 1 base and J lost 1; bases outside the gene matches: 6. Looked up from germline, CDR1 is LGHNA and CDR2 is YNFKEQ. The CDR3 reads CASSQGLARVAKNIQYF. CDR3 sequence (DNA): TGTGCCAGCAGCCAAGGACTAGCGAGGGTGGCCAAAAACATTCAGTACTTC.